This TCR beta chain was recorded in a study of human T cells and chemical hapten exposure. Across the study: Sensitization applied 2% DPC to around 2 cm by around 2 cm of upper inner arm skin.

The sample holds a few counts of this clonotype. The time point: patch test 2, 6 weeks after DPC sensitization. Treatment indicated: therapeutic diphenylcyclopropenone sensitization with weekly scalp DPC. The study used a library that attached unique molecular identifiers to individual cDNA molecules. In the authors' workflow: Per sample, the median was 95,638 TCRs, with values from approximately 25,000 to 650,000. One entry per CDR3 protein results from TCRdb running MiXCR on the RACE reads. TCRdb's processing, not the authors', yielded these V and J calls. Seen here are more than 85,000 distinct CDR3 sequences, 8% to 13% observed once, and the top ten hold more than 2%. Per the germline V gene, CDR1 is DFQATT and CDR2 is SNEGSKA (reference sequence). The CDR3 is made up of 16 amino acids. V was clipped by 6 bases and J by 2 bases; unmatched bases: 8.

The chain has TRBV20-1 and TRBJ2-3; 13 nucleotides match TRBD2. The sample consisted of whole blood, taken in connection with sensitization to the hapten diphenylcyclopropenone (DPC). The clonotype comes from a middle-aged man with alopecia areata. Some clones in this sample may be carry-over from other donors' samples. The CDR3 sequence is CSAPRTSGGFTDTQYF. Written as DNA, the CDR3 is TGCAGTGCCCCCAGGACTAGCGGGGGCTTCACAGATACGCAGTATTTT.